The clone carrying this TCR beta chain has just a few counts. The data stem from a study of cytomegalovirus exposure and HLA in healthy donors. Libraries were prepared by immunoSEQ multiplex PCR; TCRdb keeps only in-frame clonotypes and omits some of them. The sample carries approximately 300,000 clones, around 86% recorded once. The germline V gene has CDR1 GTSNPN and CDR2 SVGIG (reference sequence). J was trimmed by 1 base and V by 6 bases; bases with no gene match: 7. The CDR3 has 14 amino acids. This sequence was found in a woman aged 18-29 years in good health and CMV-seronegative. The V gene is TRBV30, the J gene TRBJ1-2; TRBD1 matches at 8 bases. The source material was PBMCs. The CDR3 coding sequence is TGTGCCTGCGACAACAGGGGGGTTAACTATGGCTACACCTTC. Translating gives CACDNRGVNYGYTF.